This T cell receptor (beta chain) was sequenced in a study of cytotoxic CD8 clonotypes in ibrutinib-treated CLL. Study at large: Collecting the response samples happened after a median 12 months of treatment, with a range of 6 to 36.

CDR1 MNHNS and CDR2 SASEGT come from the germline V gene. This CDR3 comprises 14 residues. Between the trimmed V and J ends, which lost 6 bases and 6 bases, there was a span of 14 bases. Produced via immunoSEQ multiplex PCR; TCRdb's table is partial and in-frame only. The data show 300,000 to 400,000 clones, approximately 67% seen once. This chain links TRBV6-1 with TRBJ2-2; TRBD1 is a possible D gene (6 bases). The sample consisted of PBMCs, taken after 36 months of ibrutinib treatment. The receptor comes from a human donor with chronic lymphocytic leukemia. DNA of the CDR3: TGTGCCAGCAGAATAAGACAGGCGTCCGGGGAGCTGTTTTTT. Translation gives CASRIRQASGELFF.